The present T cell receptor beta chain was sequenced within a study of blood T cell repertoires in COVID-19. Study processing details: Amplification of reference gene primers provided the estimated nucleated cell counts. The method was immunoSEQ multiplex PCR; TCRdb's version includes in-frame clones alone and lacks a portion of them. V and J calls plus clone size are reproduced from that table; the DNA served to infer D and trimming. The sample includes 200,000 to 300,000 clones, roughly 76% of them seen just once. Deletions cut 3 bases from V and 7 bases from J, with 10 bases between. The germline V gene has CDR1 SGDLS and CDR2 YYNGEE. This CDR3 contains 12 residues.

The genes are TRBV9 and TRBJ2-5; D remains ambiguous. The sequenced material came from peripheral blood. This receptor was taken from an elderly woman with COVID-19, enrolled during active disease. CDR3 coding DNA: TGTGCCAGCAGCGCCCTATCGGGGACCCAGTACTTC. Its protein product is CASSALSGTQYF.